These 20 T cell receptor beta chains were sequenced from one sample in a study of spatial heterogeneity in lung cancer. Study observations and caveats: Mutation counts in tumors were tracked by counts of expanded intratumoral alpha and beta TCRs.

TCRdb re-called the 5' RACE reads with MiXCR, one entry per CDR3 protein. The table records approximately 1,400 distinct CDR3 sequences, 10% to 13% of them present only once. Time point specified: sample taken at primary tumor resection. These receptors are not linked to any known antigen. The sample was lung tumor tissue, taken at surgery. The receptor source for this set is a female donor with early-stage non-small cell lung cancer.

As regards this clonotype: Because this beta chain is a stray read in a library intended to capture alpha chains, its abundance should not be given much weight. CDR3 amino acids: CASGLGTLGSGNTIYF. The CDR3 DNA reads as TGTGCTAGTGGTTTGGGTACCCTTGGCTCTGGAAACACCATATATTTT. The rearrangement uses TRBV12-5 and TRBJ1-3, with D unresolved. V was trimmed by 1 base and J by 0 bases, leaving 10 bases between them. This CDR3 is 16 amino acids long. Germline CDR1 reads LGHNT; CDR2 reads FRNRAP.

Of note for this clonotype: This may arise from a read error, as a much more abundant clone is one base away. Since the library was made to target alpha chains, this beta chain is a stray read and its abundance is not meaningful. The J gene is TRBJ2-3, the V gene TRBV20-1; 7 positions match TRBD1. The ends lost 5 bases at V and 4 bases at J; junction bases unmatched: 18. CDR3 length equals 17 residues. The germline CDR1 and CDR2 sequences are DFQATT and SNEGSKA (reference sequence). This CDR3 is CSASRQGQVLSADTQYF. The CDR3 DNA is TGCAGTGCTTCCCGACAGGGCCAAGTACTTAGCGCAGATACGCAGTATTTT.

This clonotype is medium-sized in the sample. The library was prepared for alpha chains; this beta chain is a stray read, so its frequency means little. The chain is built from TRBV18 and TRBJ1-2, with TRBD1 matching over 9 bases. The CDR3 covers 16 residues. V lost 3 bases, J lost 4 bases, and 9 bases stayed unmatched. Germline V CDR1 and CDR2: KGHSH, LQKENI. The CDR3 here is CASSPLGQGTSYGYTF. The CDR3 nucleotides are TGTGCCAGCTCACCGCTCGGACAGGGGACCTCCTATGGCTACACCTTC.

This clonotype is medium-sized within its sample. Found in a library prepared for alpha chains, this beta chain is an off-target read, and its abundance has little meaning. The V call is TRBV11-2, the J call TRBJ2-5; D might be TRBD2 (5 bases). CDR3 size: 13 residues. Per germline, CDR1 SGHAT and CDR2 FQNNGV. The ends were cut back, 4 bases at V and 0 bases at J, with 6 bases in the middle. CDR3 sequence (DNA): TGTGCCAGCAGCTACGGGGACCAAGAGACCCAGTACTTC. Encoded protein: CASSYGDQETQYF.

As to this clonotype: This beta chain is an unintended read in a library built for alpha chains; its size means little. This rearrangement joins TRBV6-2 or TRBV6-3 to TRBJ2-3; D is unclear. Germline lookup yields CDR1 MNHEY and CDR2 SVGEGT. This CDR3 contains 14 residues. The V end was cut by 1 base, the J end by 6 bases, with 11 bases between. CDR3 sequence (DNA): TGTGCCAGCAGTTACTGGAATCTCGGGGATACGCAGTATTTT. This encodes CASSYWNLGDTQYF.

This clonotype is labeled medium-sized (0.01 to 0.1%). Since the library was made to target alpha chains, this beta chain is a stray read and its abundance is not meaningful. V and J are TRBV2 and TRBJ2-7, with a possible D match to TRBD1 (5 bases). The CDR3 runs to 12 residues. Germline values: CDR1 SNHLY, CDR2 FYNNEI. V was shortened by 5 bases and J by 7 bases, with 12 bases between the two germline ends. CDR3 in DNA: TGTGCCAGCAGTCAGACAGAAGGAGAGCAGTACTTC. Its translation is CASSQTEGEQYF.

By share of the sample, this clonotype is medium-sized. Because the library targeted alpha chains, this beta chain is an off-target read whose size means little. This chain links TRBV7-8 with TRBJ1-4, with D tentatively TRBD1 (5 bases). Germline V lookup: CDR1 SGHVS, CDR2 FQNEAQ. CDR3 length: 14 residues. V lost 5 bases and J 7 bases, leaving 14 bases between the germline ends. In nucleotides, the CDR3 is TGTGCCAGCAGCGAGACAGCATTTGTTGAAAAACTGTTTTTT. This gives the protein CASSETAFVEKLFF.

By share of the sample, this clonotype is medium-sized (0.01 to 0.1%). This beta chain is an off-target read within a library intended for alpha chains, so its frequency means little. The gene calls are TRBV18 and TRBJ2-6; D ambiguous. In germline, CDR1 is KGHSH, CDR2 LQKENI. The CDR3 loop spans 14 amino acids. V was shortened by 3 bases and J by 0 bases, with 3 bases between the two germline ends. CDR3 protein: CASSPLSGANVLTF. CDR3 coding DNA: TGTGCCAGCTCACCTCTCTCTGGGGCCAACGTCCTGACTTTC. The whole variable domain, remainder taken from reference TRBV18 and TRBJ2-6, is NAGVMQNPRHLVRRRGQEARLRCSPMKGHSHVYWYRQLPEEGLKFMVYLQKENIIDESGMPKERFSAEFPKEGPSILRIQQVVRGDSAAYFCASSPLSGANVLTFGAGSRLTVL.

This clonotype came up a few times. This beta chain is a stray read from a library made for alpha chains; its abundance is not meaningful. The chain links TRBV27 to TRBJ2-5, with TRBD2 matching over 13 bases. V was clipped by 4 bases and J by 2 bases; unmatched bases: 4. Germline CDR1 is MNHEY and CDR2 is SMNVEV (reference sequence). The CDR3 covers 16 residues. DNA of the CDR3: TGTGCCAGCAGTTCCCAGGGACTAGCGGGGCAAGAGACCCAGTACTTC. It yields the protein CASSSQGLAGQETQYF.

By share, this clonotype ranks as medium-sized (0.01 to 0.1%). Since the library was made to target alpha chains, this beta chain is a stray read and its abundance is not meaningful. The V and J genes are TRBV12-3 or TRBV12-4 and TRBJ2-4; either TRBD1 or TRBD2 may fit D (5 bases each). V was clipped by 3 bases and J by 6 bases, with 12 bases between them. The CDR3 spans 14 residues. The CDR3 sequence is CASSFPGAGNIQYF. CDR3 bases: TGTGCCAGCAGTTTCCCCGGGGCAGGAAACATTCAGTACTTC.

By share, this clonotype ranks as medium-sized (0.01 to 0.1%). The library was designed around alpha chains, so this beta chain is a stray read whose abundance carries little weight. The J gene is TRBJ2-1, the V gene TRBV7-2, with 12 bases that match TRBD2. This CDR3 region has 15 residues. V trimming: 2 bases; J trimming: 8 bases; junction bases outside the gene matches: 4. Germline V CDR1 and CDR2: SGHTA, FQGNSA. The DNA for the CDR3 is TGTGCCAGCAGCTTAATTCTAGCGGGAGGGGATGAGCAGTTCTTC. The encoded protein is CASSLILAGGDEQFF.

This clonotype is medium-sized (0.01 to 0.1%) by share. This beta chain is an off-target read within a library intended for alpha chains, so its frequency means little. The chain is built from TRBV3-1 and TRBJ1-2, with D maybe TRBD1 (6 bases). The germline CDR1 and CDR2 sequences are LGHDT and YNNKEL (reference sequence). The CDR3 totals 15 residues. V lost 0 bases and J lost 1, with 9 bases in between. This CDR3 reads CASSQEGAGNYGYTF. DNA of the CDR3: TGTGCCAGCAGCCAAGAGGGGGCGGGTAACTATGGCTACACCTTC.

About this clonotype: A much larger clonotype is one base distant, so this may be a read error. The library was prepared for alpha chains; this beta chain is a stray read, so its frequency means little. The chain employs TRBV5-6 and TRBJ2-5; D ambiguous. The CDR3 extends over 12 amino acids. V shed 4 bases and J shed 5 bases, with 9 bases lying between them. The germline V gene has CDR1 SGHDT and CDR2 YYEEEE. As DNA, the CDR3 is TGTGCCAGCAGCCGAGGTTTGGAGACCCAGTACTTC. Amino acids: CASSRGLETQYF.

This clonotype has just a few counts. This beta chain slipped into a library made for alpha chains as a stray read, so its size is not meaningful. CDR3 sequence reads: CASSLAGNTEAFF. CDR3 DNA: TGTGCCAGCAGCTTAGCCGGGAACACTGAAGCTTTCTTT. The chain carries TRBV7-9 and TRBJ1-1; D remains ambiguous. CDR1 and CDR2 from the germline V gene are SEHNR and FQNEAQ (reference sequence). This CDR3 contains 13 residues. V was pared by 0 bases and J by 1 base, with 3 bases between.

This clonotype has ten or more counts. This beta chain is an off-target read within a library intended for alpha chains, so its frequency means little. V gene TRBV20-1 combines with J gene TRBJ1-1, with a tentative D call TRBD1 (6 bases). The CDR3 length is 14 residues. The germline V gene encodes CDR1 DFQATT and CDR2 SNEGSKA (reference sequence). The V end lost 3 bases, the J end lost 5 bases, and 16 bases lay between the germline ends. The CDR3 loop reads CSARVRGLPTEAFF. DNA of the CDR3: TGCAGTGCTAGGGTCAGGGGACTCCCGACTGAAGCTTTCTTT.

This clonotype is deemed large. This beta chain slipped into a library made for alpha chains as a stray read, so its size is not meaningful. The chain employs TRBV29-1 and TRBJ2-7; 10 bases line up with TRBD2. The V gene end was trimmed by 4 bases and the J gene end by 4 bases; junction bases not matched to a gene: 13. CDR1 is SQVTM, CDR2 ANQGSEA, per germline. CDR3 length: 16 residues. CDR3 DNA: TGCAGCGTTGTCAGGGTAGGGCCTAGCGGGAGATACGAGCAGTACTTC. Its translation: CSVVRVGPSGRYEQYF.

In its sample, this clonotype ranks as medium-sized. This beta chain is an off-target read within a library intended for alpha chains, so its frequency means little. This chain joins TRBV11-1 and TRBJ2-1; 15 bases agree with TRBD2. CDR3 length: 16 residues. From germline, CDR1 is SGHAT and CDR2 FQDESV (reference sequence). With V trimmed by 3 bases and J by 8 bases, 5 bases remained unmatched. CDR3 nucleotide sequence: TGTGCCAGCAGCTTCGGACTAGCGGGAGGGCGGGATGAGCAGTTCTTC. It codes for CASSFGLAGGRDEQFF.

Remarks on this clonotype: Its ends do not fully match the called genes, so a read error is possible. This beta chain represents an off-target read in a library built for alpha chains; its size is of limited meaning. The chain recombines TRBV4-2 with TRBJ2-4; 7 bases align to TRBD2. Germline CDR1 and CDR2: LGHNA and YNFKEQ. The CDR3 is 10 amino acids. CDR3 protein: CASKGRATDF. The CDR3 DNA reads as TGTGCCAGCAAAGGGAGGGCTACGGACTTC.

This clonotype qualifies as medium-sized (0.01 to 0.1%). The library was designed around alpha chains, so this beta chain is a stray read whose abundance carries little weight. J is TRBJ2-3 and V is TRBV10-3; 9 nucleotides align to TRBD2. The length of the CDR3 is 14 residues. Germline V CDR1 and CDR2: ENHRY, SYGVKD. V dropped 7 bases and J dropped 1; count of bases not matched to a gene: 3. DNA of the CDR3: TGTGCCATCAATCAGCGGGGGGGCACAGATACGCAGTATTTT. Its protein is CAINQRGGTDTQYF.

In regard to this clonotype: This beta chain is off target for a library built for alpha chains, so its abundance means little. This chain links TRBV7-9 with TRBJ1-5, with D unresolved. The CDR3 is 12 residues long. V lost 6 bases, J lost 6 bases, and 9 bases lay in between. Germline V gene data show CDR1 as SEHNR and CDR2 as FQNEAQ (reference sequence). Written as DNA, the CDR3 is TGTGCCAGCAGTAGGCTTGGTCAGCCCCAGCATTTT. Amino acid sequence: CASSRLGQPQHF.